This T cell receptor beta chain was identified during a study of shared clonotypes between healthy human individuals. V was cut by 1 base and J by 7 bases, with 11 bases left in between. The CDR3 extends over 14 amino acids. Germline V gene data show CDR1 as SEHNR and CDR2 as FQNEAQ (reference sequence). This clone came up once. TCRdb's table, derived via immunoSEQ multiplex PCR, lists solely in-frame clones and lacks some. The sample yields approximately 500,000 clones, around 79% seen once. V and J are TRBV7-9 and TRBJ2-1; possibly TRBD2 for D (5 bases). Material for sequencing was PBMCs. The sequence was obtained from a woman aged 40 to 50 in good health. Some clones in this sample may be carry-over from other donors' samples. The CDR3 loop reads CASSLGGVTNEQFF. CDR3 in DNA: TGTGCCAGCAGCTTAGGGGGAGTGACTAATGAGCAGTTCTTC.